This T cell receptor (beta chain) was retrieved from a study of beta chain features in type 1 diabetes. Whole-study results and caveats: VDJ junctions in type 1 diabetes patients carried more deletions and fewer insertions. Across patients, naive, central memory and Treg TCRB repertoires exhibited apparently greater similarity than was observed across healthy donors. Shortening of TCRB CDR3s, moderate but significant, appeared in all four CD4+ subsets of Type 1 diabetes patients.

There are a few counts of this clone. Its target is unknown. The germline V and J ends were trimmed by 8 bases and 6 bases, with 20 bases remaining between them. The germline gives CDR1 MDHEN, CDR2 SYDVKM. The CDR3 sequence is 15 residues long. Reverse transcription of all isolated RNA meant that expressed TCRB transcripts were sequenced. Sequenced by immunoSEQ multiplex PCR; TCRdb stores in-frame clones only, minus some. This table has fewer than 300,000 clones, approximately 10% appearing once. This sequence originates from a man aged 30 to 45 with type 1 diabetes. The chain recombines TRBV28 with TRBJ2-1; D remains unclear. Sequencing was performed on naive CD4+ T cells from blood. For the CDR3, the DNA is TGTGCCAGCCGGTTCTGGCAAGTAGACTCCAATGAGCAGTTCTTC. It yields the protein CASRFWQVDSNEQFF.